Shown below are 32 T cell receptor beta chains from a single sample sequenced in a study of blood T cell repertoires in COVID-19. TCRdb's table, derived via immunoSEQ multiplex PCR, lists solely in-frame clones and lacks some. The repertoire holds some 200,000 clones, with roughly nine tenths as singletons. Sequencing was performed on peripheral blood. These receptors all stem from a man aged 30 to 39 with acute or convalescent COVID-19.

The chain has TRBV10-1 and TRBJ2-7; 9 positions match TRBD2. There are 14 residues in the CDR3. CDR1 is WNHNN, CDR2 SYGVQD, per germline (reference sequence). V dropped 2 bases and J dropped 4; count of bases not matched to a gene: 3. This CDR3 reads CASSETSGPYEQYF. CDR3 DNA: TGCGCCAGCAGTGAGACTAGCGGGCCGTACGAGCAGTACTTC.

The chain uses TRBV5-1 and TRBJ2-7, with TRBD1 matching 7 bases. V lost 2 bases and J lost 3; bases outside the gene matches: 5. The CDR3 is 14 amino acids. Germline lookup yields CDR1 SGHRS and CDR2 YFSETQ. The CDR3 DNA reads as TGCGCCAGCAGCTTTGGGGGACAGAACTACGAGCAGTACTTC. It specifies CASSFGGQNYEQYF.

V is TRBV7-9 and J is TRBJ2-3; TRBD2 aligns across 8 bases. Germline values: CDR1 SEHNR, CDR2 FQNEAQ (reference sequence). Trimming cost V 6 bases and J 4 bases; bases outside gene matches: 9. The CDR3 extends over 15 amino acids. CDR3 amino acids: CASSPSGSSADTQYF. The CDR3 DNA reads as TGTGCCAGCAGTCCCAGCGGGAGCTCCGCAGATACGCAGTATTTT. The full variable domain, rest sourced from reference TRBV7-9 and TRBJ2-3, is DTGVSQNPRHKITKRGQNVTFRCDPISEHNRLYWYRQTLGQGPEFLTYFQNEAQLEKSRLLSDRFSAERPKGSFSTLEIQRTEQGDSAMYLCASSPSGSSADTQYFGPGTRLTVL.

The chain links TRBV6-5 to TRBJ1-2, with a weak D call TRBD1 (6 bases). Trimming left V 0 bases short and J 8 bases short, with 13 bases between. The CDR3 consists of 14 residues. Germline V gene sequence: CDR1 MNHEY, CDR2 SVGAGI. The CDR3 sequence is CASSYSWAGAGYTF. The CDR3 DNA reads TGTGCCAGCAGTTACTCGTGGGCAGGGGCCGGCTACACCTTC.

The chain employs TRBV10-3 and TRBJ2-5, with D possibly matching TRBD1 (5 bases). Per the germline V gene, CDR1 is ENHRY and CDR2 is SYGVKD. This CDR3 has 13 residues. V was cut by 9 bases and J by 0 bases, with 11 bases left in between. This chain's CDR3 is CAIARQNQETQYF. The CDR3 DNA follows: TGTGCCATAGCCAGACAGAACCAAGAGACCCAGTACTTC.

V is TRBV25-1 and J is TRBJ1-5, with D tentatively TRBD1 (6 bases). The CDR3 has 14 amino acids. V was pared by 4 bases and J by 9 bases, with 16 bases between. Germline V gives CDR1 MGHDK, CDR2 SYGVNS. CDR3 loop: CASSAQGTPRPQHF. DNA for the CDR3: TGTGCCAGCAGTGCACAGGGCACCCCAAGGCCCCAGCATTTT.

The sample holds one count of this clone. The chain couples TRBV24-1 to TRBJ2-7; the D gene is possibly TRBD1 (5 bases). The CDR3 contains 16 residues. V was shortened by 0 bases and J by 1 base, with 12 bases between the two germline ends. Germline CDR1 KGHDR, CDR2 SFDVKD. The CDR3: CATSDLNGKGSYEQYF. CDR3 coding DNA: TGTGCCACCAGTGATTTGAATGGGAAGGGGTCCTACGAGCAGTACTTC.

The CDR3 loop reads CASSGAGPPTDTQYF. In nucleotides, the CDR3 is TGTGCCAGCAGTGGGGCTGGCCCGCCCACAGATACGCAGTATTTT. The chain links TRBV2 to TRBJ2-3; D is uncertain. Germline V gene sequence: CDR1 SNHLY, CDR2 FYNNEI. The CDR3 has 15 residues. Deletions cut 4 bases from V and 2 bases from J, with 13 bases between.

The chain uses TRBV28 and TRBJ2-3; 9 bases are shared with TRBD1. Germline V gene data show CDR1 as MDHEN and CDR2 as SYDVKM. The junction had 5 bases not matched to a gene; V was cut back by 4 bases and J by 0 bases. CDR3 length equals 16 residues. This CDR3 reads CASSYGTGTSTDTQYF. For the CDR3, the DNA is TGTGCCAGCAGTTACGGGACAGGGACTAGCACAGATACGCAGTATTTT.

This clone was picked up a small number of times. This chain joins TRBV11-2 and TRBJ2-7; no definite D call. V was trimmed by 0 bases and J by 4 bases, leaving 4 bases between them. The germline CDR1 and CDR2 sequences are SGHAT and FQNNGV. This CDR3 is built from 12 residues. The CDR3 loop is CASSLDRYEQYF. The CDR3, as DNA: TGTGCCAGCAGCTTAGATCGGTACGAGCAGTACTTC.

The V gene is TRBV5-1, the J gene TRBJ2-2; D remains ambiguous. V lost 0 bases and J 6 bases, leaving 9 bases between the germline ends. Germline V gene sequence: CDR1 SGHRS, CDR2 YFSETQ. CDR3 size: 14 residues. The CDR3 region is CASSLDYRAGELFF. The CDR3 DNA sequence: TGCGCCAGCAGCTTGGACTACCGCGCCGGGGAGCTGTTTTTT. Full variable domain (outside the CDR3, taken from reference TRBV5-1 and TRBJ2-2): KAGVTQTPRYLIKTRGQQVTLSCSPISGHRSVSWYQQTPGQGLQFLFEYFSETQRNKGNFPGRFSGRQFSNSRSEMNVSTLELGDSALYLCASSLDYRAGELFFGEGSRLTVL.

DNA for the CDR3: TGTGCCAGCAGCTTCGCAGGGGGCACTGAAGCTTTCTTT. This sequence encodes CASSFAGGTEAFF. The V and J genes are TRBV11-2 and TRBJ1-1; TRBD1 aligns across 7 bases. J lost 4 bases, V lost 3 bases, and 2 bases had no gene match. From germline, CDR1 is SGHAT and CDR2 FQNNGV. This CDR3 comprises 13 residues.

The gene calls are TRBV4-2 and TRBJ2-7, with TRBD2 matching 10 bases. Germline CDR1 is LGHNA and CDR2 is YNFKEQ. The CDR3 runs 21 residues. Unmatched junction bases numbered 18, after V lost 0 bases and J lost 1 base. The CDR3 loop is CASSQDLRGLRTSGISYEQYF. The CDR3 DNA reads as TGTGCCAGCAGCCAAGATTTGAGGGGGTTGAGAACTAGCGGGATATCCTACGAGCAGTACTTC.

V usage is TRBV2 and J usage is TRBJ2-3; no reliable D call. CDR1 is SNHLY and CDR2 is FYNNEI in the germline V gene. Trimming shortened V by 2 bases and J by 0 bases, and 9 bases separated the two germline ends. This CDR3 is built from 15 residues. CDR3 region: CASSEYATSTDTQYF. CDR3 DNA sequence: TGTGCCAGCAGTGAATACGCTACTAGCACAGATACGCAGTATTTT.

The genes are TRBV6-5 and TRBJ1-1; 8 positions match TRBD1. V lost 6 bases, J lost 0 bases, and 0 bases stayed unmatched. Germline CDR1 and CDR2: MNHEY and SVGAGI. There are 13 residues in the CDR3. The CDR3 DNA is TGTGCCAGCAGACAGGGGGTGAACACTGAAGCTTTCTTT. This gives the protein CASRQGVNTEAFF.

This chain uses TRBV28 with TRBJ1-5; D gene uncertain. The ends were cut back, 5 bases at V and 6 bases at J, with 8 bases in the middle. Per the germline V gene, CDR1 is MDHEN and CDR2 is SYDVKM. This CDR3 spans 12 amino acids. This CDR3 is CASSLKFQPQHF. For the CDR3, the DNA is TGTGCCAGCAGTCTAAAGTTTCAGCCCCAGCATTTT.

A single count supports this clone. The chain combines TRBV11-1 with TRBJ2-7; D is unresolved. The V gene's germline CDR1 is SGHAT and CDR2 FQDESV (reference sequence). This CDR3 contains 15 residues. Trimming stripped 5 bases from V and 5 bases from J, with 19 bases between. In DNA form, the CDR3 reads TGTGCCAGCAGCCTCCTGCCGAATGAGGCTAACGAGCAGTACTTC. As protein: CASSLLPNEANEQYF.

This clone was counted a single time. V and J are TRBV5-6 and TRBJ2-1; D might be TRBD2 (7 bases). The CDR3 totals 15 residues. Trimming took 1 base from V and 12 from J, leaving 20 bases between them. Per the germline V gene, CDR1 is SGHDT and CDR2 is YYEEEE. The CDR3 bases are TGTGCCAGCAGCTTGAACGACGGGGGGCCACTCAGGCAGTTCTTC. Amino acid sequence: CASSLNDGGPLRQFF.

J is TRBJ2-7 and V is TRBV27, with 10 bases aligning to TRBD1. Per germline, CDR1 MNHEY and CDR2 SMNVEV (reference sequence). The CDR3 covers 15 residues. The V segment lost 6 bases and the J segment 4 bases; nucleotides outside the gene matches: 9. The chain's CDR3 is CASSEYRDRGYEQYF. CDR3 in DNA: TGTGCCAGCAGCGAATACCGGGACAGGGGTTACGAGCAGTACTTC.

The sample holds many counts of this clone. V and J are TRBV5-8 and TRBJ2-7, with TRBD2 matching over 10 bases. Looked up from germline, CDR1 is SGHTS and CDR2 is YDEGEE. V lost 5 bases to trimming and J lost 2 bases; unmatched junction nucleotides: 4. This CDR3 is 14 amino acids long. The CDR3 is CASRYLAGAYEQYF. The CDR3 nucleotides read TGTGCCAGCAGGTACCTAGCGGGAGCCTACGAGCAGTACTTC.

V gene TRBV5-5 combines with J gene TRBJ1-2; D is uncertain. CDR1 is SGHKS and CDR2 is YYEKEE in the germline V gene (reference sequence). The CDR3 contains 16 residues. Trimming pared 6 bases from V and 7 bases from J, leaving 25 bases between. The CDR3 reads CASTIRAQDSGVGYTF. The CDR3 bases are TGTGCCAGCACAATACGAGCCCAGGACTCCGGTGTTGGCTACACCTTC.

The chain combines TRBV28 with TRBJ1-1; D ambiguous. The CDR3 contains 14 residues. V was cut by 5 bases and J by 6 bases, with 16 bases left in between. Germline assignment: CDR1 MDHEN and CDR2 SYDVKM. CDR3 nucleotides: TGTGCCAGCAGTATCCGACCCCTGAGCGCTGAAGCTTTCTTT. Translated, it gives CASSIRPLSAEAFF. The complete variable domain, with remaining parts taken from reference TRBV28 and TRBJ1-1, reads DVKVTQSSRYLVKRTGEKVFLECVQDMDHENMFWYRQDPGLGLRLIYFSYDVKMKEKGDIPEGYSVSREKKERFSLILESASTNQTSMYLCASSIRPLSAEAFFGQGTRLTVV.

This chain uses TRBV5-6 with TRBJ2-3; D uncertain. Trimming cost V 4 bases and J 4 bases, with 10 bases left between them. The CDR3 has 13 amino acids. Germline V lookup: CDR1 SGHDT, CDR2 YYEEEE. This CDR3 is CASSRLNSDTQYF. DNA of the CDR3: TGTGCCAGCAGCCGTCTGAACTCAGATACGCAGTATTTT.

This chain connects TRBV6-2 or TRBV6-3 to TRBJ2-5; 7 nucleotides agree with TRBD1. This CDR3 is 15 amino acids long. The ends lost 4 bases at V and 4 bases at J; junction bases unmatched: 9. CDR1 and CDR2 from the germline V gene are MNHEY and SVGEGT. CDR3 region: CASSSQTGPRETQYF. The DNA of the CDR3 is TGTGCCAGCAGTTCCCAGACAGGGCCACGAGAGACCCAGTACTTC.

The V call is TRBV18, the J call TRBJ1-2, with a tentative D call TRBD1 (6 bases). The V gene lost 5 bases and the J gene lost 10 bases, with 20 bases spanning the gap. The CDR3 runs to 14 residues. Germline CDR1 and CDR2: KGHSH and LQKENI. The CDR3 here is CASSIATGGRDYTF. CDR3 in DNA: TGTGCCAGCTCAATTGCGACAGGTGGAAGAGACTACACCTTC.

The chain recombines TRBV10-3 with TRBJ2-7; TRBD1 might be the D (6 bases). Germline loops: CDR1 ENHRY, CDR2 SYGVKD. V lost 3 bases and J 3 bases, leaving 12 bases between the germline ends. CDR3 size: 14 residues. The CDR3 DNA reads TGTGCCATCAGTGAAGTAGGGACAAGCTACGAGCAGTACTTC. Its protein is CAISEVGTSYEQYF.

The V call is TRBV19, the J call TRBJ1-2; TRBD1 is a possible D gene (5 bases). The V gene's germline CDR1 is LNHDA and CDR2 SQIVND (reference sequence). This CDR3 contains 13 residues. V lost 4 bases to trimming and J lost 4 bases, with 10 bases between them. The CDR3 nucleotides are TGTGCCAGTAGTACTGGGGCGGTCTATGGCTACACCTTC. This gives the protein CASSTGAVYGYTF.

The genes are TRBV30 and TRBJ2-5; possible D gene TRBD1, 5 bases. Germline CDR1 GTSNPN, CDR2 SVGIG (reference sequence). The CDR3 has 14 amino acids. V gave up 3 bases and J gave up 3 bases, with 14 bases separating them. Written as DNA, the CDR3 is TGTGCCTGGAGCGTGGGGCTGAGAGAAGAGACCCAGTACTTC. Translating gives CAWSVGLREETQYF.

This chain joins TRBV4-1 and TRBJ2-6, with D perhaps TRBD2 (5 bases). V was trimmed by 6 bases and J by 0 bases, leaving 15 bases between them. This CDR3 spans 17 amino acids. Germline V lookup: CDR1 MGHRA, CDR2 YSYEKL. The CDR3, as DNA: TGCGCCAGCAGACATCACACGAGGGTCTCTGGGGCCAACGTCCTGACTTTC. Its protein is CASRHHTRVSGANVLTF.

The chain combines TRBV11-2 with TRBJ2-7; D perhaps matches TRBD1 (5 bases). Per germline, CDR1 SGHAT and CDR2 FQNNGV. This CDR3 has 14 residues. V was shortened by 5 bases and J by 0 bases, with 11 bases between the two germline ends. CDR3 in DNA: TGTGCCAGCAGCCCCATTCAGGGCTCCTACGAGCAGTACTTC. Encoded protein: CASSPIQGSYEQYF.

This clone was seen just once. The rearrangement uses TRBV7-6 and TRBJ1-3; D is ambiguous. There are 17 residues in the CDR3. Germline CDR1 is SGHVS and CDR2 is FNYEAQ. V shed 1 base and J shed 4 bases, with 17 bases lying between them. The CDR3 bases are TGTGCCAGCAGCTTAGAGGTTTCGACTTTTATCGGAAACACCATATATTTT. It encodes CASSLEVSTFIGNTIYF.

The chain combines TRBV12-3 or TRBV12-4 with TRBJ2-5; a possible D gene is TRBD1 (6 bases). The CDR3 consists of 12 residues. Trimming stripped 5 bases from V and 9 bases from J, with 13 bases between. This chain's CDR3 is CASSQSGVAQYF. The CDR3 nucleotides read TGTGCCAGCAGTCAGTCAGGGGTTGCCCAGTACTTC.